The 26 T cell receptor beta chains in this list originate from one sample, sequenced in a study of cytomegalovirus exposure and HLA in healthy donors. The PCR employed 60 Vbeta primers together with 13 Jbeta primers. Produced via immunoSEQ multiplex PCR; TCRdb's table is partial and in-frame only. Among fewer than 200,000 clones, 75% to 80% were seen once, and the ten largest hold approximately 6.3%. Input material: PBMCs. The receptor set was obtained from a man aged 40-55 years in good health and CMV-seropositive.

The chain couples TRBV19 to TRBJ2-1; D call uncertain. This CDR3 has 14 residues. Germline values: CDR1 LNHDA, CDR2 SQIVND (reference sequence). Trimming cost V 3 bases and J 2 bases, with 8 bases left between them. CDR3 protein: CASSMSRTYNEQFF. CDR3 DNA: TGTGCCAGTAGTATGTCCAGGACCTACAATGAGCAGTTCTTC.

This clone was observed a single time. The rearrangement uses TRBV5-6 and TRBJ2-1; TRBD2 matches at 14 bases. The CDR3 has 17 amino acids. Germline V CDR1 and CDR2: SGHDT, YYEEEE. V lost 4 bases and J lost 3; bases outside the gene matches: 6. The CDR3 nucleotides read TGTGCCAGCAGCGACGGGACTAGCGGGAGTCTCTACAATGAGCAGTTCTTC. Translated, it gives CASSDGTSGSLYNEQFF. Complete variable domain (other parts from reference TRBV5-6 and TRBJ2-1): DAGVTQSPTHLIKTRGQQVTLRCSPKSGHDTVSWYQQALGQGPQFIFQYYEEEERQRGNFPDRFSGHQFPNYSSELNVNALLLGDSALYLCASSDGTSGSLYNEQFFGPGTRLTVL.

The chain combines TRBV29-1 with TRBJ2-2; the D gene is possibly TRBD2 (6 bases). The germline gives CDR1 SQVTM, CDR2 ANQGSEA. The CDR3 loop spans 14 amino acids. Trimming shortened V by 5 bases and J by 3 bases, and 13 bases separated the two germline ends. CDR3: CSVSQRRDTGELFF. CDR3 nucleotide sequence: TGCAGCGTTTCTCAGCGGAGGGACACCGGGGAGCTGTTTTTT.

This chain links TRBV4-2 with TRBJ2-5; 9 bases match TRBD1. Germline V gene sequence: CDR1 LGHNA, CDR2 YNFKEQ. This CDR3 region has 19 residues. V dropped 4 bases and J dropped 4; count of bases not matched to a gene: 19. The CDR3: CASSPTSLQGAFIRETQYF. In nucleotides, the CDR3 is TGTGCCAGCAGCCCTACCTCCCTACAGGGGGCGTTTATTAGAGAGACCCAGTACTTC.

The chain carries TRBV7-9 and TRBJ2-1, with 10 nucleotides matching TRBD2. Trimming at V came to 5 bases and at J to 3 bases, leaving 4 bases not matched to a gene. Per germline, CDR1 SEHNR and CDR2 FQNEAQ (reference sequence). The CDR3 extends over 15 amino acids. The CDR3, as DNA: TGTGCCAGCAGCCGGACTAGCGGTCGCTACAATGAGCAGTTCTTC. Its protein is CASSRTSGRYNEQFF.

The chain joins TRBV5-8 to TRBJ1-5, with a tentative D call TRBD1 (5 bases). The CDR3 sequence is 16 residues long. V shed 0 bases and J shed 1 base, with 11 bases lying between them. Per the germline V gene, CDR1 is SGHTS and CDR2 is YDEGEE. The DNA for the CDR3 is TGTGCCAGCAGCTTGGAGTGGGGCGTGAGCAATCAGCCCCAGCATTTT. It encodes CASSLEWGVSNQPQHF.

The V gene is TRBV28, the J gene TRBJ1-2; 9 bases match TRBD1. The CDR3 runs to 15 residues. Unmatched junction bases numbered 9, after V lost 4 bases and J lost 6 bases. Germline values: CDR1 MDHEN, CDR2 SYDVKM. The CDR3 DNA follows: TGTGCCAGCAGTTCTCCGGGACAGGGAATAGATGGCTACACCTTC. Protein: CASSSPGQGIDGYTF.

The gene calls are TRBV11-3 and TRBJ1-1; D might be TRBD1 (5 bases). CDR1 and CDR2 from the germline V gene are SGHNT and YENEEA. The CDR3 is made up of 16 amino acids. Trimming took off 2 bases at V and 5 bases at J, with 18 bases between the two ends. CDR3 sequence: CASSLRGTYGTTEAFF. For the CDR3, the DNA is TGTGCCAGCAGCTTAAGAGGTACGTACGGGACTACTGAAGCTTTCTTT.

The gene calls are TRBV28 and TRBJ2-7, with D hard to call. The V and J ends lost 6 bases and 1 base respectively, with 13 bases between them. CDR3 length: 14 residues. Germline V gene data show CDR1 as MDHEN and CDR2 as SYDVKM. Written as DNA, the CDR3 is TGTGCCAGCAGGACCGGGTCCATATCCTACGAGCAGTACTTC. Encoded protein: CASRTGSISYEQYF.

As DNA, the CDR3 is TGTGCCACCAACTCGGGACAGGGTGCTGAGCAGTACTTC. Its translation: CATNSGQGAEQYF. The gene calls are TRBV6-1 and TRBJ2-7, with 9 bases aligning to TRBD1. CDR1 is MNHNS and CDR2 is SASEGT in the germline V gene. This CDR3 is built from 13 residues. The J segment lost 7 bases and the V segment lost 10 bases, leaving 11 bases of the junction unmatched.

This clone was seen more than once but under ten times. The genes are TRBV5-6 and TRBJ2-1, with TRBD2 identical over 9 bases. Germline V gene sequence: CDR1 SGHDT, CDR2 YYEEEE. The V segment lost 0 bases and the J segment 2 bases; nucleotides outside the gene matches: 3. The CDR3 contains 16 residues. CDR3 sequence (DNA): TGTGCCAGCAGCTTGGCTAGCGGGACTACCTACAATGAGCAGTTCTTC. Its protein is CASSLASGTTYNEQFF.

The rearrangement joins TRBV5-4 to TRBJ1-1; 9 bases map to TRBD1. Germline assignment: CDR1 SGHNT and CDR2 YYREEE (reference sequence). V lost 2 bases and J lost 6; bases outside the gene matches: 11. The CDR3 contains 16 residues. In DNA form, the CDR3 reads TGTGCCAGCAGCTTCGTCCGGGGACAGGGTTTTTCTGAAGCTTTCTTT. This gives the protein CASSFVRGQGFSEAFF.

The rearrangement joins TRBV19 to TRBJ2-5; a possible D gene is TRBD2 (5 bases). V lost 3 bases, J lost 4 bases, and 15 bases lay in between. This CDR3 region has 15 residues. Per the germline V gene, CDR1 is LNHDA and CDR2 is SQIVND (reference sequence). The CDR3 reads CASSMVGVGGETQYF. The DNA for the CDR3 is TGTGCCAGTAGTATGGTGGGAGTCGGCGGAGAGACCCAGTACTTC.

The V call is TRBV5-4, the J call TRBJ1-5; D might be TRBD1 (6 bases). V dropped 1 base and J dropped 3 bases, with 11 bases sitting between them. The CDR3 sequence is 15 residues long. The V gene's germline CDR1 is SGHNT and CDR2 YYREEE (reference sequence). The CDR3 region has the DNA TGTGCCAGCAGCTTGAAGGGACACCCCAATCAGCCCCAGCATTTT. As protein: CASSLKGHPNQPQHF.

This chain uses TRBV29-1 with TRBJ2-3; the D gene is possibly TRBD1 (5 bases). V was trimmed by 4 bases and J by 6 bases, leaving 17 bases between them. The germline CDR1 and CDR2 sequences are SQVTM and ANQGSEA. This CDR3 has 14 residues. CDR3 DNA sequence: TGCAGCGTTGGGGGCCAACCCAACATGGATACGCAGTATTTT. Protein sequence: CSVGGQPNMDTQYF.

The CDR3, as DNA: TGTGCCAGCAGCTACCAAGGGAGACAGCCCCAGCATTTT. Protein sequence: CASSYQGRQPQHF. This chain joins TRBV7-2 and TRBJ1-5, with D unresolved. V was trimmed by 4 bases and J by 7 bases, leaving 11 bases between them. The CDR3 is made up of 13 amino acids. From germline, CDR1 is SGHTA and CDR2 FQGNSA.

The chain carries TRBV4-2 and TRBJ2-6, with D unclear. The CDR3 spans 16 residues. Trimming took off 1 base at V and 0 bases at J, with 7 bases between the two ends. Germline values: CDR1 LGHNA, CDR2 YNFKEQ. The CDR3 region has the DNA TGTGCCAGCAGCCAAGCTTTGAGCTCTGGGGCCAACGTCCTGACTTTC. Protein sequence: CASSQALSSGANVLTF.

Only one count was recorded for this clone. V is TRBV5-1 and J is TRBJ1-4; 10 bases match TRBD1. Germline V lookup: CDR1 SGHRS, CDR2 YFSETQ. With V trimmed by 3 bases and J by 8 bases, 4 bases remained unmatched. The CDR3 consists of 14 residues. The CDR3 coding sequence is TGCGCCAGCAGCTCGGGACAGGGGAGGGAAAAACTGTTTTTT. It codes for CASSSGQGREKLFF.

V usage is TRBV5-4 and J usage is TRBJ2-4, with TRBD2 matching 9 bases. With 3 bases clipped from V and 4 bases from J, the junction kept 8 bases outside the gene matches. The CDR3 runs 16 residues. From germline, CDR1 is SGHNT and CDR2 YYREEE (reference sequence). The CDR3 nucleotides read TGTGCCAGCAGCTGGGCAGGGCGGGAGGGGAAAAACATTCAGTACTTC. Encoded protein: CASSWAGREGKNIQYF.

This chain joins TRBV5-1 and TRBJ2-1; 9 positions agree with TRBD2. CDR1 SGHRS and CDR2 YFSETQ come from the germline V gene. The CDR3 covers 15 residues. With 3 bases clipped from V and 4 bases from J, the junction kept 5 bases outside the gene matches. Here the CDR3 reads CASSSGLAFYNEQFF. CDR3 DNA: TGCGCCAGCAGCTCGGGACTAGCATTTTACAATGAGCAGTTCTTC.

V gene TRBV6-5 combines with J gene TRBJ1-4, with D unclear. V dropped 5 bases and J dropped 0 bases, with 7 bases sitting between them. The germline V gene encodes CDR1 MNHEY and CDR2 SVGAGI. This CDR3 has 14 residues. The chain's CDR3 is CASSERATNEKLFF. For the CDR3, the DNA is TGTGCCAGCAGTGAGAGGGCAACTAATGAAAAACTGTTTTTT.

The chain links TRBV27 to TRBJ1-4; D is ambiguous. The CDR3 extends over 13 amino acids. Trimming took 8 bases from V and 3 from J, leaving 10 bases between them. From germline, CDR1 is MNHEY and CDR2 SMNVEV (reference sequence). DNA for the CDR3: TGTGCCAGCGGAGACTCGGCTAATGAAAAACTGTTTTTT. It translates to CASGDSANEKLFF.

This clone was recorded once. The chain employs TRBV5-1 and TRBJ2-2, with TRBD1 identical over 10 bases. The CDR3 length is 16 residues. Germline V gives CDR1 SGHRS, CDR2 YFSETQ. V trimming: 7 bases; J trimming: 6 bases; junction bases outside the gene matches: 12. CDR3 sequence: CASFKRGQGPPGELFF. The CDR3 DNA reads TGCGCCAGCTTTAAACGGGGACAGGGGCCCCCCGGGGAGCTGTTTTTT.

V and J are TRBV9 and TRBJ1-1, with D possibly matching TRBD1 (6 bases). This CDR3 spans 13 amino acids. CDR1 and CDR2 from the germline V gene are SGDLS and YYNGEE. The V and J ends lost 4 bases and 4 bases respectively, with 11 bases between them. CDR3 sequence (DNA): TGTGCCAGCAGCTCGGAACAGGGCACTGAAGCTTTCTTT. Translation gives CASSSEQGTEAFF.

The chain couples TRBV7-6 to TRBJ2-5; 7 bases line up with TRBD1. With 1 base clipped from V and 11 bases from J, the junction kept 22 bases outside the gene matches. The CDR3 consists of 18 residues. Germline values: CDR1 SGHVS, CDR2 FNYEAQ. This chain's CDR3 is CASSLGQAGTALVGEQYF. As DNA, the CDR3 is TGTGCCAGCAGCTTAGGGCAGGCCGGGACAGCGCTCGTTGGTGAGCAGTACTTC. Full variable domain (rest looked up from reference TRBV7-6 and TRBJ2-5): GAGVSQSPRYKVTKRGQDVALRCDPISGHVSLYWYRQALGQGPEFLTYFNYEAQQDKSGLPNDRFSAERPEGSISTLTIQRTEQRDSAMYRCASSLGQAGTALVGEQYFGPGTRLLVL.

V gene TRBV5-1 combines with J gene TRBJ2-3; the D gene is possibly TRBD2 (6 bases). Trimming stripped 4 bases from V and 2 bases from J, with 17 bases between. The CDR3 extends over 16 amino acids. Germline CDR1 reads SGHRS; CDR2 reads YFSETQ. The CDR3 loop is CASSTAISGYTDTQYF. In nucleotides, the CDR3 is TGCGCCAGCAGCACCGCGATAAGCGGGTACACAGATACGCAGTATTTT.